The 10 T cell receptor beta chains in this list originate from one sample, sequenced in a study of patients and donors after allogeneic stem cell transplantation. MiXCR, applied by TCRdb to the RT-PCR reads, yields one record per CDR3 protein. The table lists about 960,000 distinct CDR3 sequences, 15% to 20% of them singletons. Sequenced: blood, either unsorted or a sorted T cell fraction (not recorded which). These receptors were taken from a human donor who was either an allogeneic HSCT recipient or a stem cell or donor lymphocyte infusion donor (not recorded which). It is not recorded whose cells these are; they may come from a transplant donor.

The chain employs TRBV6-5 and TRBJ2-3; 11 nucleotides match TRBD2. The CDR3 totals 14 residues. Trimming removed 4 bases from V and 5 bases from J; junction bases left unmatched: 2. Germline CDR1 is MNHEY and CDR2 is SVGAGI. The CDR3 sequence: CASSSTSGRDTQYF. The CDR3 DNA follows: TGTGCCAGCAGTTCCACTAGCGGGAGAGATACGCAGTATTTT.

Concerning this clonotype: A single base separates this from a much larger clone, so it may be a read error. This chain connects TRBV3-1 to TRBJ1-5; no firm D call. The V gene lost 3 bases and the J gene lost 3 bases, with 3 bases spanning the gap. This CDR3 is built from 12 residues. Germline V gene lookup returns CDR1 LGHDT and CDR2 YNNKEL (reference sequence). Here the CDR3 reads CASSHLNQPQHF. The CDR3 DNA is TGTGCCAGCAGCCACCTCAATCAGCCCCAGCATTTT.

This clonotype appeared a few times. This chain uses TRBV9 with TRBJ1-4; 8 bases are a match to TRBD1. J was trimmed by 8 bases and V by 3 bases; bases with no gene match: 3. The CDR3 sequence is 13 residues long. The germline gives CDR1 SGDLS, CDR2 YYNGEE. CDR3 loop: CASSARQGEKLFF. The CDR3 DNA follows: TGTGCCAGCAGCGCCCGACAGGGGGAAAAACTGTTTTTT.

The chain couples TRBV7-3 to TRBJ2-7, with D perhaps matching TRBD1 (6 bases). The germline V gene has CDR1 SGHTA and CDR2 FQGTGA. The CDR3 length is 16 residues. Trimming left V 5 bases short and J 3 bases short, with 20 bases between. The CDR3 protein is CASSNPTGPESYEQYF. CDR3 nucleotides: TGTGCCAGCAGCAATCCCACAGGGCCGGAGAGCTACGAGCAGTACTTC.

The rearrangement joins TRBV24-1 to TRBJ2-1; maybe TRBD2 (6 bases). The CDR3 has 14 residues. Trimming left V 7 bases short and J 8 bases short, with 17 bases between. Germline lookup yields CDR1 KGHDR and CDR2 SFDVKD. The CDR3 spells CATRGRLELDEQFF. The CDR3 nucleotides read TGTGCCACCAGGGGAAGACTAGAATTGGATGAGCAGTTCTTC.

The chain combines TRBV9 with TRBJ2-1; D tentatively fits TRBD1 or TRBD2 (5 bases each). Germline lookup yields CDR1 SGDLS and CDR2 YYNGEE. The CDR3 has 16 amino acids. V was pared by 0 bases and J by 7 bases, with 17 bases between. CDR3 in DNA: TGTGCCAGCAGCGTAGTCCCTTCCACGGGGCGGAATGAGCAGTTCTTC. It specifies CASSVVPSTGRNEQFF.

The chain recombines TRBV15 with TRBJ2-5, with D maybe TRBD2 (5 bases). The CDR3 consists of 18 residues. V was shortened by 0 bases and J by 0 bases, with 17 bases between the two germline ends. The V gene's germline CDR1 is LNHNV and CDR2 YYDKDF (reference sequence). The CDR3 DNA follows: TGTGCCACCAGCAGAGATAAAGCGGCGGCAGGTTACCAAGAGACCCAGTACTTC. It is translated as CATSRDKAAAGYQETQYF.

The table lists this clonotype with a few counts. V is TRBV12-3 or TRBV12-4 and J is TRBJ1-5; D remains unclear. V gave up 2 bases and J gave up 7 bases, with 12 bases separating them. The CDR3 totals 14 residues. The CDR3 loop is CASSLSGLGQPQHF. For the CDR3, the DNA is TGTGCCAGCAGTTTATCTGGGCTCGGGCAGCCCCAGCATTTT.

V and J are TRBV20-1 and TRBJ2-1, with TRBD2 matching 9 bases. This CDR3 has 15 amino acids. Per germline, CDR1 DFQATT and CDR2 SNEGSKA (reference sequence). The ends lost 6 bases at V and 6 bases at J; junction bases unmatched: 12. CDR3 in amino acids: CSAGGGRAGINEQFF. CDR3 nucleotide sequence: TGCAGTGCCGGCGGCGGGAGGGCCGGAATCAATGAGCAGTTCTTC.

The chain uses TRBV27 and TRBJ2-7; D might be TRBD2 (5 bases). The CDR3 is 15 amino acids. Germline CDR1 MNHEY, CDR2 SMNVEV (reference sequence). Trimming pared 4 bases from V and 0 bases from J, leaving 13 bases between. Here the CDR3 reads CASSWSADVSYEQYF. DNA for the CDR3: TGTGCCAGCAGTTGGTCAGCGGACGTCTCCTACGAGCAGTACTTC.